What follows are 6 T cell receptor beta chains derived from one specimen sequenced in a study of blood T cell repertoires in COVID-19. Method: immunoSEQ multiplex PCR; TCRdb's copy keeps in-frame clones and lacks some. The repertoire holds roughly 130,000 clones, with 65% to 80% as singletons. Sequenced input: peripheral blood. Receptors originate from an elderly man with acute or convalescent COVID-19.

J is TRBJ1-1 and V is TRBV19; TRBD1 matches at 10 bases. Germline CDR1 LNHDA, CDR2 SQIVND (reference sequence). The junction had 10 bases not matched to a gene; V was cut back by 4 bases and J by 5 bases. The CDR3 length is 16 residues. CDR3: CASSTSPGQGGTEAFF. Written as DNA, the CDR3 is TGTGCCAGTAGTACCTCCCCTGGACAGGGGGGAACTGAAGCTTTCTTT. Together with reference TRBV19 and TRBJ1-1, the CDR3 gives the full variable domain: DGGITQSPKYLFRKEGQNVTLSCEQNLNHDAMYWYRQDPGQGLRLIYYSQIVNDFQKGDIAEGYSVSREKKESFPLTVTSAQKNPTAFYLCASSTSPGQGGTEAFFGQGTRLTVV.

This clone occurred a few times. J is TRBJ2-7 and V is TRBV12-3 or TRBV12-4; no firm D call. The CDR3 has 11 residues. Trimming removed 5 bases at V and 4 bases at J, with 6 bases between. The CDR3 is CASSPSYEQYF. CDR3 in DNA: TGTGCCAGCAGTCCCAGTTACGAGCAGTACTTC.

The chain uses TRBV6-5 and TRBJ2-2; TRBD1 matches at 9 bases. Germline trimming cut 5 bases from V and 7 bases from J; bases unmatched to any gene: 5. The CDR3 covers 14 residues. Germline CDR1 reads MNHEY; CDR2 reads SVGAGI. Here the CDR3 reads CASSKGQGNGELFF. As DNA, the CDR3 is TGTGCCAGCAGTAAGGGACAGGGTAACGGGGAGCTGTTTTTT.

The chain is built from TRBV7-3 and TRBJ1-5; D might be TRBD1 (5 bases). Germline V gene sequence: CDR1 SGHTA, CDR2 FQGTGA. The CDR3 contains 12 residues. Trimming cost V 4 bases and J 7 bases, with 8 bases left between them. The CDR3 loop reads CASSSGYQPQHF. The CDR3 DNA follows: TGTGCCAGCAGCTCAGGGTACCAGCCCCAGCATTTT. Combining the CDR3 with reference TRBV7-3 and TRBJ1-5 gives the whole variable domain GAGVSQTPSNKVTEKGKYVELRCDPISGHTALYWYRQSLGQGPEFLIYFQGTGAADDSGLPNDRFFAVRPEGSVSTLKIQRTERGDSAVYLCASSSGYQPQHFGDGTRLSIL.

This chain joins TRBV7-2 and TRBJ2-1, with D tentatively TRBD1 (6 bases). Trimming took 5 bases from V and 6 from J, leaving 14 bases between them. Germline CDR1 reads SGHTA; CDR2 reads FQGNSA. The CDR3 contains 14 residues. The CDR3 DNA reads TGTGCCAGCAGCATCAGACAGGTCAGCAATGAGCAGTTCTTC. Translating gives CASSIRQVSNEQFF.

The gene calls are TRBV7-8 and TRBJ1-4; possibly TRBD1 for D (6 bases). CDR3 size: 16 residues. In germline, CDR1 is SGHVS, CDR2 FQNEAQ. The V end was cut by 4 bases, the J end by 7 bases, with 19 bases between. The DNA for the CDR3 is TGTGCCAGCAGCTCCTCCCCCCAGGGGCTGGGTGAAAAACTGTTTTTT. It encodes CASSSSPQGLGEKLFF.